This T cell receptor (beta chain) originates from a study of T cell responses to AZD1222 COVID-19 vaccine. Whole-study results and caveats: Unmutated variant regions are reportedly the target of nearly half of TCRs that are spike-specific. Spike was spanned by vaccine-associated CD4 TCRs, which were dominant at 160-218 and 743-854.

Some clones are missing from TCRdb's copy, which holds only in-frame ones; the method was immunoSEQ multiplex PCR. This sample yields under 100,000 clones, of which approximately 90% are seen a single time; about 5% belongs to the top ten. With regard to this clone: Its antigen remains unidentified.

The receptor was isolated from an adult who received the AZD1222 COVID-19 vaccine. The sequenced sample was peripheral blood, obtained 28 days after the second AZD1222 dose.

The CDR3 spells CASSLAVREDMAGANVLTF. The CDR3 DNA reads TGTGCCAGCAGCTTAGCGGTTCGAGAGGATATGGCTGGGGCCAACGTCCTGACTTTC. V usage is TRBV7-6 and J usage is TRBJ2-6; unclear D gene. Germline CDR1 reads SGHVS; CDR2 reads FNYEAQ. V lost 0 bases and J 2 bases, leaving 17 bases between the germline ends. The CDR3 contains 19 residues.